Shown below are 15 T cell receptor beta chains from a single sample sequenced in a study of shared clonotypes between healthy human individuals. Assay used: immunoSEQ multiplex PCR; TCRdb lists only in-frame clones, some missing. Of about 450,000 clones in the sample, less than 80% were seen once. Sequenced material: PBMCs. These TCRs come from a woman aged 40 to 50 in good health. Some clones in this sample may be carry-over from other donors' samples.

The gene calls are TRBV15 and TRBJ2-7; tentative D call: TRBD1 (5 bases). The CDR3 has 12 residues. Germline-derived CDR1 and CDR2 are LNHNV and YYDKDF (reference sequence). Trimming shortened V by 4 bases and J by 4 bases, and 8 bases separated the two germline ends. The CDR3 sequence is CATSKNRYEQYF. The CDR3 DNA sequence: TGTGCCACCAGCAAAAACAGGTACGAGCAGTACTTC.

The chain recombines TRBV11-2 with TRBJ2-5; D is tentatively TRBD1 or TRBD2 (5 bases each). The J call is uncertain, as TRBJ2-7 better fits the DNA end. Germline assignment: CDR1 SGHAT and CDR2 FQNNGV. The CDR3 consists of 15 residues. Here the CDR3 reads CASSTGAPRRDEQYF. CDR3 DNA sequence: TGTGCCAGCAGCACCGGGGCCCCAAGACGAGACGAGCAGTACTTC.

This clone was counted between two and nine times. This chain connects TRBV21-1 to TRBJ1-5. TRBV21-1 is shown as a pseudogene. This CDR3 is built from 14 residues. This chain's CDR3 is CATGVGGMNQPQHF. CDR3 DNA sequence: TGTGCCACCGGCGTGGGCGGAATGAATCAGCCCCAGCATTTT.

The chain links TRBV15 to TRBJ2-1, with D maybe TRBD2 (6 bases). CDR1 and CDR2 from the germline V gene are LNHNV and YYDKDF (reference sequence). The CDR3 runs to 14 residues. Trimming took off 5 bases at V and 4 bases at J, with 12 bases between the two ends. Written as DNA, the CDR3 is TGTGCCACCAGCGTGGGACTGATATACAATGAGCAGTTCTTC. Its protein product is CATSVGLIYNEQFF.

This chain uses TRBV30 with TRBJ2-1; TRBD2 is a possible D gene (5 bases). V was pared by 4 bases and J by 3 bases, with 13 bases between. Germline lookup yields CDR1 GTSNPN and CDR2 SVGIG (reference sequence). The CDR3 runs to 14 residues. Here the CDR3 reads CAWKRGPGYNEQFF. The CDR3 DNA reads TGTGCCTGGAAGCGAGGGCCAGGCTACAATGAGCAGTTCTTC.

The J gene is TRBJ2-5, the V gene TRBV29-1; TRBD1 is a possible D gene (5 bases). The closer fit of TRBJ2-7 to the DNA end suggests the J call may be wrong. This CDR3 spans 11 amino acids. Germline V gives CDR1 SQVTM, CDR2 ANQGSEA. The CDR3 nucleotides are TGCAGCGTTGAAAGGGGCTACGAGCAGTACTTC. It codes for CSVERGYEQYF.

J is TRBJ1-5 and V is TRBV11-2, with 7 bases that match TRBD1. Germline lookup yields CDR1 SGHAT and CDR2 FQNNGV. Losses at the gene ends were 6 bases for V and 5 bases for J; bases not matched to a gene: 7. The CDR3 spans 14 residues. The DNA for the CDR3 is TGTGCCAGCAGGTTACAGGGGACCGATCAGCCCCAGCATTTT. It yields the protein CASRLQGTDQPQHF.

This clone was found a few times. The CDR3 reads CASSGDRWRTEAFF. The CDR3 nucleotides read TGTGCCAGCAGCGGGGACAGGTGGCGGACTGAAGCTTTCTTT. This chain connects TRBV7-9 to TRBJ1-1, with 8 bases identical to TRBD1. Germline-derived CDR1 and CDR2 are SEHNR and FQNEAQ (reference sequence). The CDR3 loop spans 14 amino acids. With 5 bases clipped from V and 5 bases from J, the junction kept 7 bases outside the gene matches.

The rearrangement uses TRBV9 and TRBJ2-2; 11 nucleotides agree with TRBD2. V shed 4 bases, J shed 7 bases, and the junction held 6 bases outside the gene matches. Germline V gives CDR1 SGDLS, CDR2 YYNGEE. The CDR3 loop spans 15 amino acids. The CDR3 DNA follows: TGTGCCAGCAGCACGGCCGGGACTAGCGGCGGGGAGCTGTTTTTT. This codes for CASSTAGTSGGELFF.

About this clone: This likely traces to a read error, being one base from a far larger clone. V gene TRBV6-6 combines with J gene TRBJ2-2; D possibly uses TRBD1 or TRBD2 (5 bases each). CDR3 size: 14 residues. The germline V gene encodes CDR1 MNHNY and CDR2 SVGAGI (reference sequence). Written as DNA, the CDR3 is TGTACCAGCAGGTCAGGGACGGACACCGGGGAGCTGTTTTTT. Its protein is CTSRSGTDTGELFF.

J is TRBJ2-7 and V is TRBV9; 9 bases are a match to TRBD1. This CDR3 comprises 17 residues. Germline loops: CDR1 SGDLS, CDR2 YYNGEE. The V segment lost 0 bases and the J segment 1 base; nucleotides outside the gene matches: 8. DNA of the CDR3: TGTGCCAGCAGCGTAGGAGGACCGGGACAGGGTTCCTACGAGCAGTACTTC. Amino acid sequence: CASSVGGPGQGSYEQYF.

The V call is TRBV28, the J call TRBJ1-6, with D possibly TRBD1 on 5 matching bases. The CDR3 is 14 amino acids. Trimming removed 5 bases from V and 8 bases from J, with 13 bases in between. Germline values: CDR1 MDHEN, CDR2 SYDVKM. The CDR3 DNA sequence: TGTGCCAGCAGTCCCCGCTCAGGGTATTCACCCCTCCACTTT. Amino acid sequence: CASSPRSGYSPLHF.

Points on this clone: Other nucleotide sequences from this sample produce the same CDR3. The J gene is TRBJ2-5, the V gene TRBV7-9; TRBD2 might be the D (6 bases). Germline V gives CDR1 SEHNR, CDR2 FQNEAQ (reference sequence). This CDR3 comprises 13 residues. Trimming removed 0 bases from V and 4 bases from J, with 6 bases in between. The CDR3 loop is CASSLAGGETQYF. Written as DNA, the CDR3 is TGTGCCAGCAGCTTAGCGGGGGGAGAGACCCAGTACTTC.

This sequence joins TRBV5-5 and TRBJ1-3; TRBD1 agrees at 9 bases. The junction had 4 bases not matched to a gene; V was cut back by 2 bases and J by 1 base. This CDR3 is 16 amino acids long. From germline, CDR1 is SGHKS and CDR2 YYEKEE (reference sequence). CDR3 region: CASSFVGTGSGNTIYF. CDR3 coding DNA: TGTGCCAGCAGCTTTGTGGGGACAGGGTCTGGAAACACCATATATTTT. The full variable domain, in which reference TRBV5-5 and TRBJ1-3 provide the parts outside the CDR3, is DAGVTQSPTHLIKTRGQQVTLRCSPISGHKSVSWYQQVLGQGPQFIFQYYEKEERGRGNFPDRFSARQFPNYSSELNVNALLLGDSALYLCASSFVGTGSGNTIYFGEGSWLTVV.

CDR3 region: CASSLGGRGYNEQFF. Written as DNA, the CDR3 is TGTGCCAGCAGCTTAGGCGGGAGGGGGTACAATGAGCAGTTCTTC. The chain joins TRBV7-3 to TRBJ2-1; TRBD2 matches 9 bases. Trimming removed 2 bases from V and 4 bases from J; junction bases left unmatched: 3. From germline, CDR1 is SGHTA and CDR2 FQGTGA. The CDR3 loop spans 15 amino acids.